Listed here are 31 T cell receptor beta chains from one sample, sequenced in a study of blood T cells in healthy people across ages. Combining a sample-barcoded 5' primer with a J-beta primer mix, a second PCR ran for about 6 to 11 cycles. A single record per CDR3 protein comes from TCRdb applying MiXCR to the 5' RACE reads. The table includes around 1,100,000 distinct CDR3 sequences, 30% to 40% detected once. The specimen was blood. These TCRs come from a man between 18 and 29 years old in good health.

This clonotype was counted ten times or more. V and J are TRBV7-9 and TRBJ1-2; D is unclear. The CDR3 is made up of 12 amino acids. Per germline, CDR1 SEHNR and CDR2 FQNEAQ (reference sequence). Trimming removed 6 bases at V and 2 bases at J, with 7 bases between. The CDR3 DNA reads TGTGCCAGCAGTCCGACGAACTATGGCTACACCTTC. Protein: CASSPTNYGYTF.

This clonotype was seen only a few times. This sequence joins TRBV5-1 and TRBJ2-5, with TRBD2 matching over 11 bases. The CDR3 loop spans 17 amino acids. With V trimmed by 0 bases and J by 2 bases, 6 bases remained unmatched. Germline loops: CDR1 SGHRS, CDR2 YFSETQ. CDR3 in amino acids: CASSLGIWTSGQETQYF. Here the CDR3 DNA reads TGCGCCAGCAGCTTGGGGATCTGGACTAGCGGGCAAGAGACCCAGTACTTC.

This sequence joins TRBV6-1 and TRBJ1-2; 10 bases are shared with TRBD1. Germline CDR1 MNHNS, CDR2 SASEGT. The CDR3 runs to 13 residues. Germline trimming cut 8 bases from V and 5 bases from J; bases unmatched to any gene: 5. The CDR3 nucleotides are TGTGCCAGCGCCCCGGACAGGGGGTATGGCTACACCTTC. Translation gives CASAPDRGYGYTF.

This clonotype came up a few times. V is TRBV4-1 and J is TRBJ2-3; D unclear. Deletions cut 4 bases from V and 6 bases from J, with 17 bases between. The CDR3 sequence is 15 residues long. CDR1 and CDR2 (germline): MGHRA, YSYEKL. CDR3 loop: CASSPRYTSRDTQYF. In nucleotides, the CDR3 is TGCGCCAGCAGCCCAAGATATACTTCTAGGGATACGCAGTATTTT.

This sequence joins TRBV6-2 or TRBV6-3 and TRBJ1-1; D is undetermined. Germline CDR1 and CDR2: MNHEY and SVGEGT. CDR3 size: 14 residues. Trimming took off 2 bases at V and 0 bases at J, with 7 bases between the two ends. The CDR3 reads CASSYPSVNTEAFF. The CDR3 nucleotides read TGTGCCAGCAGTTACCCTTCAGTGAACACTGAAGCTTTCTTT.

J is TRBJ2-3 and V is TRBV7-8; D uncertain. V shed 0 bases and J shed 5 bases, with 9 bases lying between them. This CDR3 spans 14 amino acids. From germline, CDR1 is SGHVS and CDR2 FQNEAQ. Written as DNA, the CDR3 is TGTGCCAGCAGCTTAGCGGGGTGGGGAGATACGCAGTATTTT. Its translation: CASSLAGWGDTQYF.

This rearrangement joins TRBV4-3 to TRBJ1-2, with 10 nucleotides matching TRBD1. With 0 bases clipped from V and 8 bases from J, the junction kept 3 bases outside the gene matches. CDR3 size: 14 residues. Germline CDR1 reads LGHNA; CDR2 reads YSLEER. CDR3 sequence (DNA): TGCGCCAGCAGCCAAGATTGGACAGGGGGAGGCTACACCTTC. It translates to CASSQDWTGGGYTF.

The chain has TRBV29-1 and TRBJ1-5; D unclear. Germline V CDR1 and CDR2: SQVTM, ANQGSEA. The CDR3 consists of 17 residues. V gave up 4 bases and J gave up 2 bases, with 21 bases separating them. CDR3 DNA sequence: TGCAGCGTTGCACGGAGGCCTATACACGGGGGCAATCAGCCCCAGCATTTT. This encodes CSVARRPIHGGNQPQHF.

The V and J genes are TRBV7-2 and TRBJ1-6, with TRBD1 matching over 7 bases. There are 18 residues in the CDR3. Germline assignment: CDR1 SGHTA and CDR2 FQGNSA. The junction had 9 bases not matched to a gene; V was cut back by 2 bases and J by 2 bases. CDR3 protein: CASSLPGQVLPYNSPLHF. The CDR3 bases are TGTGCCAGCAGCTTACCCGGACAGGTCCTTCCCTATAATTCACCCCTCCACTTT. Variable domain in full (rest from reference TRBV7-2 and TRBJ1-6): GAGVSQSPSNKVTEKGKDVELRCDPISGHTALYWYRQSLGQGLEFLIYFQGNSAPDKSGLPSDRFSAERTGGSVSTLTIQRTQQEDSAVYLCASSLPGQVLPYNSPLHFGNGTRLTVT.

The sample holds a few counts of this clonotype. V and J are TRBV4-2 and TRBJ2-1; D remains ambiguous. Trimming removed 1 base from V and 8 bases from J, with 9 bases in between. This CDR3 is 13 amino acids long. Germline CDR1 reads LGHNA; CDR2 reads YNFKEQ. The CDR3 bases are TGTGCCAGCAGCCAAGGGTGGTCGGATGAGCAGTTCTTC. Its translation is CASSQGWSDEQFF.

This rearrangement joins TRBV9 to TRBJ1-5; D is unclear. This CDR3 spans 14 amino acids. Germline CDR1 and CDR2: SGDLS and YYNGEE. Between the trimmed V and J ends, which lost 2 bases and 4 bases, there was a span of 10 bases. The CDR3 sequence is CASSVSGENQPQHF. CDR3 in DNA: TGTGCCAGCAGCGTTTCGGGTGAAAATCAGCCCCAGCATTTT.

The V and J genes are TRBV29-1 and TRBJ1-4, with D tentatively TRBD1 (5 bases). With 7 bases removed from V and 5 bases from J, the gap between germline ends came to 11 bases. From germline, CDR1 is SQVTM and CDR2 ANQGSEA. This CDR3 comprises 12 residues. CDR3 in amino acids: CSARDPNEKLFF. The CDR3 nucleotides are TGCAGCGCAAGGGACCCAAATGAAAAACTGTTTTTT.

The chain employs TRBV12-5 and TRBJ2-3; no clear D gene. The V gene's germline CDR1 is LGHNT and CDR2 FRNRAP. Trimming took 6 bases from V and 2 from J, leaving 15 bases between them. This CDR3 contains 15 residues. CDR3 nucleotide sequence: TGTGCTAGTGGCTCCGGCCCTGACGCCACAGATACGCAGTATTTT. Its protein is CASGSGPDATDTQYF. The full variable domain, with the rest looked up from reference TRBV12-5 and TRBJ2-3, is DARVTQTPRHKVTEMGQEVTMRCQPILGHNTVFWYRQTMMQGLELLAYFRNRAPLDDSGMPKDRFSAEMPDATLATLKIQPSEPRDSAVYFCASGSGPDATDTQYFGPGTRLTVL.

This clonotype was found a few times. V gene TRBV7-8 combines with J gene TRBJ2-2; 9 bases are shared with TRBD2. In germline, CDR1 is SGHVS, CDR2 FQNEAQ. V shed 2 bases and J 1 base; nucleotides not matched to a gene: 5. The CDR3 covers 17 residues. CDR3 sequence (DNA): TGTGCCAGCAGCTTACTATTAGCGGGGGTGAACACCGGGGAGCTGTTTTTT. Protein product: CASSLLLAGVNTGELFF.

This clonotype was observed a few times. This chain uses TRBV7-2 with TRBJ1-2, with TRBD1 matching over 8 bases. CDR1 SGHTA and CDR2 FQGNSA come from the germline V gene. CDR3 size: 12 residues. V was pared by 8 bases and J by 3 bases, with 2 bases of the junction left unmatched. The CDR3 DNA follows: TGTGCCAGCTACAGGGGGGACTATGGCTACACCTTC. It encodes CASYRGDYGYTF.

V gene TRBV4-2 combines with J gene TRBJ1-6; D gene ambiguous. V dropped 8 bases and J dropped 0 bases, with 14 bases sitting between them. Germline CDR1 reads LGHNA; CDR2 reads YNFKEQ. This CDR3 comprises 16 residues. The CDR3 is CASAREHSSYNSPLHF. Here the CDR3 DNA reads TGTGCCAGCGCGCGGGAACACAGCTCCTATAATTCACCCCTCCACTTT.

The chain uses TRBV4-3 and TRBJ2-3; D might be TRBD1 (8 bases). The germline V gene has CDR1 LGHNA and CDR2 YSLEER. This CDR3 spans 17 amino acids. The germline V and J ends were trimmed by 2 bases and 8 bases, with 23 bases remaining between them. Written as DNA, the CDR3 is TGCGCCAGCAGCCAAAAAAGGGGGGGGACAGGTACTGCTACGCAGTATTTT. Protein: CASSQKRGGTGTATQYF.

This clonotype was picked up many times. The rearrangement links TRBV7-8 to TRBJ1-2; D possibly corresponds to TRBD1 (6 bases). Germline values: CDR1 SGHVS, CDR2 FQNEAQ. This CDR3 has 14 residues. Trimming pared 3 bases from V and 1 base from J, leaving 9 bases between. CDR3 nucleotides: TGTGCCAGCAGCTTCAGGGGCCTTAACTATGGCTACACCTTC. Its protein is CASSFRGLNYGYTF.

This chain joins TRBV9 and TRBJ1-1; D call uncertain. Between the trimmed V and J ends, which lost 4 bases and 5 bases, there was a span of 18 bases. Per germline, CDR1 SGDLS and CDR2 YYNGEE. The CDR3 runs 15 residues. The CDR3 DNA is TGTGCCAGCAGCCCCACGTTTGGGCATAGTACTGAAGCTTTCTTT. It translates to CASSPTFGHSTEAFF.

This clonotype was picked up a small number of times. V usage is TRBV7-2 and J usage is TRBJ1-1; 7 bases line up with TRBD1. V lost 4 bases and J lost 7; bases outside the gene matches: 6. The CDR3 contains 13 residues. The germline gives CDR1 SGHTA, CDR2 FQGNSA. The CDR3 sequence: CASSSQGISEAFF. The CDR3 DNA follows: TGTGCCAGCAGCTCACAGGGGATCAGTGAAGCTTTCTTT.

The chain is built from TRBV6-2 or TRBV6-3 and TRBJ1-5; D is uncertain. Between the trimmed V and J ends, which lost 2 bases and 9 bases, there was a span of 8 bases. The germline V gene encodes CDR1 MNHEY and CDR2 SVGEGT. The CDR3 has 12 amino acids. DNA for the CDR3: TGTGCCAGCAGTTACGGTCCAGGGCCCCAGCATTTT. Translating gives CASSYGPGPQHF.

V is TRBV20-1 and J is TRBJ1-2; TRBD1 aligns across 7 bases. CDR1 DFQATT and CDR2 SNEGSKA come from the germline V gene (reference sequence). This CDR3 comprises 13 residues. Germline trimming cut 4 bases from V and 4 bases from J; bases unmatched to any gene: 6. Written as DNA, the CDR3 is TGCAGTGCTATAGACAGGGTACGCTATGGCTACACCTTC. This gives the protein CSAIDRVRYGYTF.

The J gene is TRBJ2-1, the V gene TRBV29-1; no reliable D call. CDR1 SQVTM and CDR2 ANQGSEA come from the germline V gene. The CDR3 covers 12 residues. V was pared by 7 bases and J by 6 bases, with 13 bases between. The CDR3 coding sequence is TGCAGCGACTCTGGGATTGGCAATGAGCAGTTCTTC. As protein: CSDSGIGNEQFF.

The CDR3 here is CASSLAQLNIQYF. DNA of the CDR3: TGTGCCAGCAGCTTAGCACAGCTAAACATTCAGTACTTC. The V call is TRBV7-2, the J call TRBJ2-5; D is unclear. The last part of the DNA fits TRBJ2-4 better; the J call may be wrong. This CDR3 contains 13 residues. The V gene's germline CDR1 is SGHTA and CDR2 FQGNSA.

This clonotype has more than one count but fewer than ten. The CDR3 sequence: CASSQEPGGGRYNEQFF. The CDR3 DNA sequence: TGCGCCAGCAGCCAAGAACCCGGCGGGGGGAGGTACAATGAGCAGTTCTTC. This chain connects TRBV4-1 to TRBJ2-1, with TRBD2 identical over 8 bases. The V gene end was trimmed by 0 bases and the J gene end by 4 bases; junction bases not matched to a gene: 8. This CDR3 is 17 amino acids long. Germline loops: CDR1 MGHRA, CDR2 YSYEKL.

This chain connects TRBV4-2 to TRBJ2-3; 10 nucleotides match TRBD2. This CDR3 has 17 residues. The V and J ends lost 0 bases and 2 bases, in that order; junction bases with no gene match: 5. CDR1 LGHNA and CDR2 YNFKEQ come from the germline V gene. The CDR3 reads CASSQDIAGGTTDTQYF. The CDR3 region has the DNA TGTGCCAGCAGCCAAGACATAGCGGGGGGAACCACAGATACGCAGTATTTT.

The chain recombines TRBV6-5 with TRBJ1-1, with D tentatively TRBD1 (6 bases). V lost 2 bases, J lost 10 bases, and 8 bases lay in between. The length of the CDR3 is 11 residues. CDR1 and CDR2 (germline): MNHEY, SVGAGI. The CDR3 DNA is TGTGCCAGCAGTTACACAGGGAGAGCTTTCTTT. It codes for CASSYTGRAFF.

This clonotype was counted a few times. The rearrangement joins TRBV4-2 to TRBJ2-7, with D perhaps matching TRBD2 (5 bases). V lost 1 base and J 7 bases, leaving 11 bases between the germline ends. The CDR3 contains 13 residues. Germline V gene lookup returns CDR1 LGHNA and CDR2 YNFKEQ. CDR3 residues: CASSQVWRNEQYF. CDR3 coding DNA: TGTGCCAGCAGCCAAGTATGGAGGAATGAGCAGTACTTC.

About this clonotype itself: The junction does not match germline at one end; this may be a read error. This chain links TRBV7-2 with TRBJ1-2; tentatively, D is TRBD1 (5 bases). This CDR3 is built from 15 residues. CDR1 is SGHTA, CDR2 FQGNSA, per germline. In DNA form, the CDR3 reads TGTGCCAGCAGCCAAACAACACGGGGCACCTATGGCTGCACCTTC. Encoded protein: CASSQTTRGTYGCTF.

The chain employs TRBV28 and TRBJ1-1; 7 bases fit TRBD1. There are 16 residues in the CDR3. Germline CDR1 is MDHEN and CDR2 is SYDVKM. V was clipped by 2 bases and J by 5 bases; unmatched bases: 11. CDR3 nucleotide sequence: TGTGCCAGCAGTTTACCCAGGGGGGGGTGGAAGACTGAAGCTTTCTTT. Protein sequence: CASSLPRGGWKTEAFF.

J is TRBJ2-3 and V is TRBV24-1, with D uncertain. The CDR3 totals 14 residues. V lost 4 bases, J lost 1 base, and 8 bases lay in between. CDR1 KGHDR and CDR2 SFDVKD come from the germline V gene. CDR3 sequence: CATSEPSRTDTQYF. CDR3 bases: TGTGCCACCAGTGAACCATCACGCACAGATACGCAGTATTTT.